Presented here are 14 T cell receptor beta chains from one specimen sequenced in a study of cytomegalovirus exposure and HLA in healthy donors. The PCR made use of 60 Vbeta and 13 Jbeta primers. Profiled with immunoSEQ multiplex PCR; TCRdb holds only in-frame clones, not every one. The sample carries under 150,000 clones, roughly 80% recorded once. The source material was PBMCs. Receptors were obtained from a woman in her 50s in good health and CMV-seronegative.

The CDR3 spells CATGDSLNYGYTF. The CDR3 DNA reads TGTGCCACCGGGGACAGCCTCAACTATGGCTACACCTTC. V usage is TRBV28 and J usage is TRBJ1-2, with TRBD1 matching over 7 bases. Germline V gene lookup returns CDR1 MDHEN and CDR2 SYDVKM. The CDR3 is 13 amino acids. The ends lost 10 bases at V and 2 bases at J; junction bases unmatched: 7.

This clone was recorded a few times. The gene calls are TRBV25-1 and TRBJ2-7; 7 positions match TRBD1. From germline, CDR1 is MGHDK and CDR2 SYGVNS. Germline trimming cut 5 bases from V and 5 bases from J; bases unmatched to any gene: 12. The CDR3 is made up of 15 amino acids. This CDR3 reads CASSTLQGTVDEQYF. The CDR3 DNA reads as TGTGCCAGCAGTACTTTACAGGGGACGGTCGACGAGCAGTACTTC.

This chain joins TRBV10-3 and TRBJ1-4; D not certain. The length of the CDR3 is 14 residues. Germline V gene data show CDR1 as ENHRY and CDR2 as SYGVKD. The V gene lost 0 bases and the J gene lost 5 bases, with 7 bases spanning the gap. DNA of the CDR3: TGTGCCATCAGTGAGTCGAGGCCGAATGAAAAACTGTTTTTT. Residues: CAISESRPNEKLFF.

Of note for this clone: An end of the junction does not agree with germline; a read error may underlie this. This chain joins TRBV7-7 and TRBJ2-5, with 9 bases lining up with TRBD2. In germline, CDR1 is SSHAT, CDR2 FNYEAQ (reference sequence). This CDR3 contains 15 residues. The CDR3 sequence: CASSLQSSGAETQYF. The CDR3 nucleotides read TGTGCTAGCAGCCTACAGTCTAGCGGGGCAGAGACCCAGTACTTC.

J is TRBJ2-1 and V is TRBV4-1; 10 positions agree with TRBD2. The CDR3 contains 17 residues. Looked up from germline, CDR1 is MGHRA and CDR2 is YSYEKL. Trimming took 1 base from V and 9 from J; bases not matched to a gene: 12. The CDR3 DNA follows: TGCGCCAGCAGCCAAGCATTGTTGGCTAGCGGGGGACTTGAGCAGTTCTTC. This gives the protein CASSQALLASGGLEQFF.

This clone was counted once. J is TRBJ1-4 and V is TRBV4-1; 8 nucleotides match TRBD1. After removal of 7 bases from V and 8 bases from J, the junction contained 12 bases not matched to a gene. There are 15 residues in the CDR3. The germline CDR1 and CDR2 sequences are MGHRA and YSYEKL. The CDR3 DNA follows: TGCGCCAGCACCCCACTCAGGGGGCGAGGAGAAAAACTGTTTTTT. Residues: CASTPLRGRGEKLFF.

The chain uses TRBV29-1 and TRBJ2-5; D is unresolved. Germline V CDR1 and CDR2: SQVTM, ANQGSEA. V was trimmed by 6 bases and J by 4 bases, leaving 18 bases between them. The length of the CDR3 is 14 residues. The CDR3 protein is CSVILFFSPETQYF. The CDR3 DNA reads TGCAGCGTGATACTCTTCTTCTCGCCAGAGACCCAGTACTTC.

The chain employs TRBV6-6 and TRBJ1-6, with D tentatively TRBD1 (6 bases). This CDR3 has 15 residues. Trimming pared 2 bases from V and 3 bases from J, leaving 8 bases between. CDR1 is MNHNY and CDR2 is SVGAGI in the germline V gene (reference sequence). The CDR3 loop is CASSYPQGYNSPLHF. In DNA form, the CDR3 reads TGTGCCAGCAGTTACCCACAGGGCTATAATTCACCCCTCCACTTT.

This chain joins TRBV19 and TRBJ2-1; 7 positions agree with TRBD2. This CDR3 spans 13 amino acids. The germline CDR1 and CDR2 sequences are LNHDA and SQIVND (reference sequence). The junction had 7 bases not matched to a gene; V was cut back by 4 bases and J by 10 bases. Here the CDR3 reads CASSTGGVREQFF. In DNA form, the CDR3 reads TGTGCCAGTAGTACGGGGGGTGTACGGGAGCAGTTCTTC.

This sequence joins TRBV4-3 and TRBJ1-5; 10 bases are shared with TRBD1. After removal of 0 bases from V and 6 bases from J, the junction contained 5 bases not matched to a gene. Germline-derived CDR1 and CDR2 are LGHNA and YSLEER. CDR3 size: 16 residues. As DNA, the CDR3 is TGCGCCAGCAGCCAAGATCGGACAGGGGGGACTCAGCCCCAGCATTTT. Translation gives CASSQDRTGGTQPQHF.

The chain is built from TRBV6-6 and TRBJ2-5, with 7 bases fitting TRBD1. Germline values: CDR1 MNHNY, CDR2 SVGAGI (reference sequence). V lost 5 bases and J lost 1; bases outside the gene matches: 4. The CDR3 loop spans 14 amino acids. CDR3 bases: TGTGCCAGCAGTCGGGACAGAACCCAAGAGACCCAGTACTTC. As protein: CASSRDRTQETQYF.

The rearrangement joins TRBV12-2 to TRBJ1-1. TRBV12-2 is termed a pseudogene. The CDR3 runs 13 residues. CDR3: CASRLSWNTEAFF. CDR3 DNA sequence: TGTGCAAGTCGCCTATCATGGAACACTGAAGCTTTCTTT.

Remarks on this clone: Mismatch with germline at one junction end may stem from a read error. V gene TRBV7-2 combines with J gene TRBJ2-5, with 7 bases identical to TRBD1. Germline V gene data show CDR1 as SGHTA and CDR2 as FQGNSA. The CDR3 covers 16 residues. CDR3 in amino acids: CASSLEGASRQVTQYF. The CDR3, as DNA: TGTGCCAGCAGCTTAGAGGGGGCTTCCAGGCAAGTGACCCAGTACTTC.

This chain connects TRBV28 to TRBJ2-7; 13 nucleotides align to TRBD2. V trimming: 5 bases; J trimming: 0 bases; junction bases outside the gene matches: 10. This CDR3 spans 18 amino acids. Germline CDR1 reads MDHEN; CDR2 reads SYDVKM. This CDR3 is CASSTGTSGVQYSYEQYF. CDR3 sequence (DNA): TGTGCCAGCAGTACCGGGACTAGCGGGGTCCAATACTCCTACGAGCAGTACTTC.